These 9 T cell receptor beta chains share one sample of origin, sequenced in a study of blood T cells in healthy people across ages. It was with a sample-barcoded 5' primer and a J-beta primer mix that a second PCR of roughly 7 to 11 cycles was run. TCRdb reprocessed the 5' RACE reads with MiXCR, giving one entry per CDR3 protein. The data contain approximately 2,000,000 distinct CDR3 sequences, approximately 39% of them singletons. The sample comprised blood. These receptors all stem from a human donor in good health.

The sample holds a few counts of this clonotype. The CDR3: CSVETTGGRDEQFF. CDR3 bases: TGCAGCGTTGAGACGACAGGGGGTCGGGATGAGCAGTTCTTC. V gene TRBV29-1 combines with J gene TRBJ2-1, with 9 bases identical to TRBD1. J gave up 8 bases and V 3 bases, and 8 bases lay outside the gene matches. The CDR3 runs 14 residues. In germline, CDR1 is SQVTM, CDR2 ANQGSEA.

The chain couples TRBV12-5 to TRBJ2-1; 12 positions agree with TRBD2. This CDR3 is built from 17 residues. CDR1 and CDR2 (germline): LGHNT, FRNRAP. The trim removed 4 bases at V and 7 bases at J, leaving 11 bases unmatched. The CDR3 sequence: CASGSSLAGGPINEQFF. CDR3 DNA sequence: TGTGCTAGTGGTTCCAGTCTAGCGGGGGGGCCAATAAATGAGCAGTTCTTC.

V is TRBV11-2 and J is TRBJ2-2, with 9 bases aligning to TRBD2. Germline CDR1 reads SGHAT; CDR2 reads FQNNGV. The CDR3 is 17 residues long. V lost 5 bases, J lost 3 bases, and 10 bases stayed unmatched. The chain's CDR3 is CASSARSGGFHTGELFF. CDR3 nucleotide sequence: TGTGCCAGCAGCGCGCGGAGCGGGGGGTTCCACACCGGGGAGCTGTTTTTT.

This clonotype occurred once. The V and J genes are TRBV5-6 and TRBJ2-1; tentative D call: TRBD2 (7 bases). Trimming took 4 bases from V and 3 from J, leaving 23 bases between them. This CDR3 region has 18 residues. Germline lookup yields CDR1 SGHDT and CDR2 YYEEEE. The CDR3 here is CASSIRWEGQGHYNEQFF. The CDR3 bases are TGTGCCAGCAGCATTCGGTGGGAGGGGCAGGGGCACTACAATGAGCAGTTCTTC. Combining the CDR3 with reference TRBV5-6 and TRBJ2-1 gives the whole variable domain DAGVTQSPTHLIKTRGQQVTLRCSPKSGHDTVSWYQQALGQGPQFIFQYYEEEERQRGNFPDRFSGHQFPNYSSELNVNALLLGDSALYLCASSIRWEGQGHYNEQFFGPGTRLTVL.

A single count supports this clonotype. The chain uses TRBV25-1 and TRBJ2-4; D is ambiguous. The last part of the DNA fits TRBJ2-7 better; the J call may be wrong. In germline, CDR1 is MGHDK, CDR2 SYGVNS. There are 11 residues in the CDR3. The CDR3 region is CASSGRTEQYF. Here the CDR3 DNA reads TGTGCCAGCAGTGGAAGGACCGAGCAGTACTTC.

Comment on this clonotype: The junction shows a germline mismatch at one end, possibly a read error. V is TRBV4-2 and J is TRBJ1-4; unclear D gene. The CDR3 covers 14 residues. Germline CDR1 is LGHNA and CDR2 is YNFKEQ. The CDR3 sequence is CANSHERTNEKLFF. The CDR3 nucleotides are TGTGCCAACAGCCATGAACGGACCAATGAAAAACTGTTTTTT.

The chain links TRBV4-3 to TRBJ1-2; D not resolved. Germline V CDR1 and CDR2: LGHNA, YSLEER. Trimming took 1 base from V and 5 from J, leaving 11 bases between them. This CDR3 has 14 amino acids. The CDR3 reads CASSQGALWYGYTF. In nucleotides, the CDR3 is TGCGCCAGCAGCCAAGGGGCCCTCTGGTATGGCTACACCTTC.

DNA of the CDR3: TGTGCCAGCACCGACACAGGGGGCAGGTCCTACGAGCAGTACTTC. Its translation: CASTDTGGRSYEQYF. This chain links TRBV7-9 with TRBJ2-7; 9 nucleotides agree with TRBD1. Germline V CDR1 and CDR2: SEHNR, FQNEAQ (reference sequence). The CDR3 length is 15 residues. With V trimmed by 7 bases and J by 1 base, 8 bases remained unmatched.

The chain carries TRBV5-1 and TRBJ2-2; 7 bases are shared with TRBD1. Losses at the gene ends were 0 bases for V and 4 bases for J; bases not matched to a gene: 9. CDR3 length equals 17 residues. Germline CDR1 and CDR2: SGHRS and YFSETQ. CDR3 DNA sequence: TGCGCCAGCAGCTTGGCCAGTACAGGGGATATCACCGGGGAGCTGTTTTTT. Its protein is CASSLASTGDITGELFF.